The present T cell receptor (beta chain) was sequenced within a study of blood T cell repertoires in COVID-19. A word on this clone: Germline is not matched at one junction end, which may reflect a read error.

CDR3 size: 11 residues. Germline lookup yields CDR1 MNHGY and CDR2 SAAAGT. Original processing methods: Estimates of nucleated cell counts were drawn from the amplification of reference gene primers. Produced via immunoSEQ multiplex PCR; TCRdb's table is partial and in-frame only. The V and J calls and clone size were taken over from that table, and D and trimming were inferred from the DNA. In the table there are around 150,000 clones, over 70% of which are singletons. This TCR was recovered from a man between 50 and 59 years old with active COVID-19. Sequencing used peripheral blood. The chain is built from TRBV6-8 and TRBJ2-7, with 7 bases fitting TRBD1. The CDR3 DNA follows: TGTGCCAGCATCCGGGGACAGACCCCTTGCTTC. This translates into CASIRGQTPCF.